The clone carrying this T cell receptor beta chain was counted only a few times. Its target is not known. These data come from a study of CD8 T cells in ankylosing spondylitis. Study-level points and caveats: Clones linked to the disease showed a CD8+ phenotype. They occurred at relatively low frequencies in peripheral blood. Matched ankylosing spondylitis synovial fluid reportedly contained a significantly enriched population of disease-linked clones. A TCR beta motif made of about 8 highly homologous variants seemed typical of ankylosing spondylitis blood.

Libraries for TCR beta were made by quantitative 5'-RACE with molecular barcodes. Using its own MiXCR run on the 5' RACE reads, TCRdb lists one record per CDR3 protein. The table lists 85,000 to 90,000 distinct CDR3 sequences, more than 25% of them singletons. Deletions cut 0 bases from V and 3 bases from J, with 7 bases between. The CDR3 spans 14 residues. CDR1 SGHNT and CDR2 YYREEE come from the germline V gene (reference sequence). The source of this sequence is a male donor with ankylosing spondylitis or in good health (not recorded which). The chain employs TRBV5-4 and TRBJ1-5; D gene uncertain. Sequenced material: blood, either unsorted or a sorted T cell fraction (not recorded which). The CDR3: CASSLAPFNQPQHF. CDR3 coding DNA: TGTGCCAGCAGCTTGGCTCCGTTCAATCAGCCCCAGCATTTT.